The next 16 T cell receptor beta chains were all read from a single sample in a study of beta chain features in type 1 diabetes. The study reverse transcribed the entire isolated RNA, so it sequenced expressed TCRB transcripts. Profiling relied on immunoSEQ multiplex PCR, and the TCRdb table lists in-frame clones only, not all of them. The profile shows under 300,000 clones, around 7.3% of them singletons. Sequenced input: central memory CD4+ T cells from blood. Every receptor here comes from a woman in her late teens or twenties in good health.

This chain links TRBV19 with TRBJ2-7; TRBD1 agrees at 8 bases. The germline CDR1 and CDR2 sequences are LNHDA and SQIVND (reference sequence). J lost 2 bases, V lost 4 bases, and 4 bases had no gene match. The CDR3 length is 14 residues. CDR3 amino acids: CASSRDRFAYEQYF. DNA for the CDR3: TGTGCCAGTAGTAGGGACAGGTTCGCCTACGAGCAGTACTTC.

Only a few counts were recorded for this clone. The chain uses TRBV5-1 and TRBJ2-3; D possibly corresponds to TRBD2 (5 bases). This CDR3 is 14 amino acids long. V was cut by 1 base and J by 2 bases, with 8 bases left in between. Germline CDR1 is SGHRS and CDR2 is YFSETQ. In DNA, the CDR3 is TGCGCCAGCAGCTTGAACGGGATCACAGATACGCAGTATTTT. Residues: CASSLNGITDTQYF.

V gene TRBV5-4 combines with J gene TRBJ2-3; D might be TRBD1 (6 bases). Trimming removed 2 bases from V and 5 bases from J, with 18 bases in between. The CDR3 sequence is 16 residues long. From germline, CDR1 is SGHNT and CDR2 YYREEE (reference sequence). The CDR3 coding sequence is TGTGCCAGCAGCTTCGGAGGCAGGAGAGGGGGAGATACGCAGTATTTT. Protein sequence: CASSFGGRRGGDTQYF. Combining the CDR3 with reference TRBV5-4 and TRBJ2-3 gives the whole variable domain ETGVTQSPTHLIKTRGQQVTLRCSSQSGHNTVSWYQQALGQGPQFIFQYYREEENGRGNFPPRFSGLQFPNYSSELNVNALELDDSALYLCASSFGGRRGGDTQYFGPGTRLTVL.

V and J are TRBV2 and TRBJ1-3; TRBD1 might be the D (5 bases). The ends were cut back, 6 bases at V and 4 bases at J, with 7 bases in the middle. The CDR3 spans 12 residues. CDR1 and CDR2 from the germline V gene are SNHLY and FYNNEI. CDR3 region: CASRTEGNTIYF. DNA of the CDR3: TGTGCCAGCAGGACAGAGGGAAACACCATATATTTT. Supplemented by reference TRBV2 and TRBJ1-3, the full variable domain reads EPEVTQTPSHQVTQMGQEVILRCVPISNHLYFYWYRQILGQKVEFLVSFYNNEISEKSEIFDDQFSVERPDGSNFTLKIRSTKLEDSAMYFCASRTEGNTIYFGEGSWLTVV.

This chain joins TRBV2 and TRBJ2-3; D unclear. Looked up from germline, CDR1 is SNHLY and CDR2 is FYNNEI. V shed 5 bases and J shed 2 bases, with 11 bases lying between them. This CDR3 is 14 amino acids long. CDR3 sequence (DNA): TGTGCCAGCAGTCTTTTACGGTTCACAGATACGCAGTATTTT. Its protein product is CASSLLRFTDTQYF.

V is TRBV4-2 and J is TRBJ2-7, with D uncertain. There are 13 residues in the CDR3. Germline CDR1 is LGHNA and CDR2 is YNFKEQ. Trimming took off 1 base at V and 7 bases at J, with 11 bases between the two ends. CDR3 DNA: TGTGCCAGCAGCCAAGCTTTAGGGTGGGAGCAGTACGTC. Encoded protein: CASSQALGWEQYV.

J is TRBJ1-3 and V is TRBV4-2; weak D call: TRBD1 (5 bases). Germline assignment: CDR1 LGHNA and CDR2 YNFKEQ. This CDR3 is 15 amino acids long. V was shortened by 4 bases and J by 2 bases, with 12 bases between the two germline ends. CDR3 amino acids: CASSREGSTGNTIYF. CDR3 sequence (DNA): TGTGCCAGCAGCCGGGAGGGGTCGACTGGAAACACCATATATTTT.

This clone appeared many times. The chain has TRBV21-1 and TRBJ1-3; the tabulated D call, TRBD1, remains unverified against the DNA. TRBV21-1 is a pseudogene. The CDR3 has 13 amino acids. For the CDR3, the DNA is TGTGCCAGCAGGAGGACAGATGGAAACACCATATATTTT. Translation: CASRRTDGNTIYF.

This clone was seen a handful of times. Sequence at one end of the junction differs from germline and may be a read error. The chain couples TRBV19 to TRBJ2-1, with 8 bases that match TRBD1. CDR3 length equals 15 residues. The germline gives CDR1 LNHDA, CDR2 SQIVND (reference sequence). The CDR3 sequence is CATEYTGGVYTEQFF. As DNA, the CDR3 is TGTGCCACTGAGTATACAGGGGGAGTCTACACTGAGCAGTTCTTC.

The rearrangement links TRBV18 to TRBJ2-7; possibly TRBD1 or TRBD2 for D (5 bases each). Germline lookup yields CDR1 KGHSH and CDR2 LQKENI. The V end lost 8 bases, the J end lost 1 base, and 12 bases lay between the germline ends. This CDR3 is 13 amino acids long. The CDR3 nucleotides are TGTGCCAGCGGCCGGGACGCTTCCTACGAGCAGTACTTC. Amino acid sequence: CASGRDASYEQYF.

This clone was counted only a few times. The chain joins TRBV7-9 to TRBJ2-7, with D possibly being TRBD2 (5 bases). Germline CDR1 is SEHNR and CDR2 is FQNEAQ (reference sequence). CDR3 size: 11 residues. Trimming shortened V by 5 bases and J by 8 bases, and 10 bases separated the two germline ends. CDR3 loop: CASSPSGKQYF. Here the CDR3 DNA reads TGTGCCAGCAGCCCCTCGGGGAAGCAGTACTTC.

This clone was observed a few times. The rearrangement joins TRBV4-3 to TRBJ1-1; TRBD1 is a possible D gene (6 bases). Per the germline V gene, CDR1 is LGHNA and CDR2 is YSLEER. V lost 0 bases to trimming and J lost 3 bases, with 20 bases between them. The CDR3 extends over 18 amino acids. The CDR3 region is CASSQDLALGQFHTEAFF. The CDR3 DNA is TGCGCCAGCAGCCAAGATTTGGCATTAGGACAGTTTCACACTGAAGCTTTCTTT.

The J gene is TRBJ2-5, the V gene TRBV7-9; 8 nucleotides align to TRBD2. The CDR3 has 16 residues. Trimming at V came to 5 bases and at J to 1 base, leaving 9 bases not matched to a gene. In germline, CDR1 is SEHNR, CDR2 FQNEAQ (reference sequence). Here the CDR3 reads CASSPYGTRGQETQYF. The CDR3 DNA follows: TGTGCCAGCAGCCCATACGGGACTAGGGGCCAAGAGACCCAGTACTTC.

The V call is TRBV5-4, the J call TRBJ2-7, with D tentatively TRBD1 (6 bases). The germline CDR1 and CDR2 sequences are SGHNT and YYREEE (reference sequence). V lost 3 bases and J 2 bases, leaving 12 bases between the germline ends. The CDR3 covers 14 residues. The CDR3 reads CASSSIDRPYEQYF. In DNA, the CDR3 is TGTGCCAGCAGCTCGATCGACAGGCCCTACGAGCAGTACTTC.

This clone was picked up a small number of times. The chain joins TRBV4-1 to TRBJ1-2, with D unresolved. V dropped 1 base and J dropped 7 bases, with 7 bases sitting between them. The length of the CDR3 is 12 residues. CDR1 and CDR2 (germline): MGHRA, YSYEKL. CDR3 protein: CASSQGVSGYTF. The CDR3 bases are TGCGCCAGCAGCCAAGGAGTTAGTGGCTACACCTTC.

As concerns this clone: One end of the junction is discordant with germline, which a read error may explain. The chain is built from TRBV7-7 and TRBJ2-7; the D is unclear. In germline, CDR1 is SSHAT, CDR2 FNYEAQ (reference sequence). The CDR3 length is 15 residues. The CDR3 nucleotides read TGTGCTAGCAGCCACTCGATGGGTTCCCCCTACGAGCAGTACTTC. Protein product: CASSHSMGSPYEQYF.